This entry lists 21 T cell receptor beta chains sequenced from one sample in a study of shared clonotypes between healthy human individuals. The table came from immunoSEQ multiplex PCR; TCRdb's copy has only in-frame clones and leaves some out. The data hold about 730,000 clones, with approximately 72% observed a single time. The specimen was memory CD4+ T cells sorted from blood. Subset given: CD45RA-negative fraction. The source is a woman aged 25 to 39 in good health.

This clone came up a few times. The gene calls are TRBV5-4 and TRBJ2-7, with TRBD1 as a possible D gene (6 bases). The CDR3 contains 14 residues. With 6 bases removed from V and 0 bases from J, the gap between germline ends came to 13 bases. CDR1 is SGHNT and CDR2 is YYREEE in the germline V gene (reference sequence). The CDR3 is CASKRQVSSYEQYF. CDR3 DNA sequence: TGTGCCAGCAAAAGACAGGTGAGCTCCTACGAGCAGTACTTC.

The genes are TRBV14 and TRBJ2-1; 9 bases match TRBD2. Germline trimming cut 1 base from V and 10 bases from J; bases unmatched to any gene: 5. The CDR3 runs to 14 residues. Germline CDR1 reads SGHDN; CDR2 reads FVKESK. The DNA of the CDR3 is TGTGCCAGCAGCCAAGGAATAGCGGGAGACGAGCAGTTCTTC. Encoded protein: CASSQGIAGDEQFF.

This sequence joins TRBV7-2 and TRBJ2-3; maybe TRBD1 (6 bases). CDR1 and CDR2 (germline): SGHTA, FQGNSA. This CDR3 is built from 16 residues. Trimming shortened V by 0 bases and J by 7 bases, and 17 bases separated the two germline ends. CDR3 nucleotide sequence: TGTGCCAGCAGCTTAGCGTGGACAGCCGAATCGTATACGCAGTATTTT. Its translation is CASSLAWTAESYTQYF.

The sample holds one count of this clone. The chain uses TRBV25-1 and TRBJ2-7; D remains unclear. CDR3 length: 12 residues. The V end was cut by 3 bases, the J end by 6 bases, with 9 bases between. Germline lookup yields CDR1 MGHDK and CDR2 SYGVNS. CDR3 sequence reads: CASSEKSGEQYF. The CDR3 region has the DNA TGTGCCAGCAGTGAGAAATCCGGCGAGCAGTACTTC.

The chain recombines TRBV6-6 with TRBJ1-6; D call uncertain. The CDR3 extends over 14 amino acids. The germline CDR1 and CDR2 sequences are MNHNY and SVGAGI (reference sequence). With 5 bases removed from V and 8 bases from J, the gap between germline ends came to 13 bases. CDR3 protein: CASSTREVDSPLHF. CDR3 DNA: TGTGCCAGCAGTACAAGGGAGGTCGATTCACCCCTCCACTTT.

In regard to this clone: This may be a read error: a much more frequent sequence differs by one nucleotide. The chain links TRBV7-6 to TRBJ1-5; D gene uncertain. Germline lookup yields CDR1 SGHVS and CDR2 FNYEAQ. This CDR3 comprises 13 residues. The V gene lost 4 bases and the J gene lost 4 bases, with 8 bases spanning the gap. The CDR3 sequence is CASSWEENQPQHF. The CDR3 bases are TGTGCCAGCAGCTGGGAGGAGAATCAGCCCCAGCATTTT.

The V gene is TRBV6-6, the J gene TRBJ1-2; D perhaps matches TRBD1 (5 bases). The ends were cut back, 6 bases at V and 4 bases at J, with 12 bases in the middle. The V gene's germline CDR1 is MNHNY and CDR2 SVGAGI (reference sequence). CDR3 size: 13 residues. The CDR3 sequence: CASSPSDIYGYTF. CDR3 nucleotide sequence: TGTGCCAGCAGCCCCTCGGACATCTATGGCTACACCTTC.

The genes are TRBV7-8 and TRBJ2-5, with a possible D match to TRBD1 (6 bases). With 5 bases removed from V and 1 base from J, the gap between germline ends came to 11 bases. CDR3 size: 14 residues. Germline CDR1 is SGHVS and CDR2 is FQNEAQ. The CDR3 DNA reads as TGTGCCAGCAGCGCCGGACAGCTCCAAGAGACCCAGTACTTC. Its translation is CASSAGQLQETQYF.

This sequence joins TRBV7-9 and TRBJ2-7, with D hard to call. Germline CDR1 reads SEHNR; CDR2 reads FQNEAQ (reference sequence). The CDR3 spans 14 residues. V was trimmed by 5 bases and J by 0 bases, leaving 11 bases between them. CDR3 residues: CASSLLSSSYEQYF. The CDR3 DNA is TGTGCCAGCAGCCTCCTCTCGAGCTCCTACGAGCAGTACTTC.

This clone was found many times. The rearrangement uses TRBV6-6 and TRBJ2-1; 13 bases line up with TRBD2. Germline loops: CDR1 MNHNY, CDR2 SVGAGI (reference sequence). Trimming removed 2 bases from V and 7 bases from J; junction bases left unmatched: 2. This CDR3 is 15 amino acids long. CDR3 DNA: TGTGCCAGCAGTTACGGGACTAGCGGGAAAAATGAGCAGTTCTTC. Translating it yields CASSYGTSGKNEQFF.

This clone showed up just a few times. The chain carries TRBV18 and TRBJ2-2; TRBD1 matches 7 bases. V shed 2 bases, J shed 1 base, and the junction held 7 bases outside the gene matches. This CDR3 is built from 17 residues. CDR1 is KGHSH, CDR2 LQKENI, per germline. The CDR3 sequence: CASSPAIRTGNTGELFF. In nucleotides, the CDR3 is TGTGCCAGCTCACCAGCTATTAGGACAGGGAACACCGGGGAGCTGTTTTTT.

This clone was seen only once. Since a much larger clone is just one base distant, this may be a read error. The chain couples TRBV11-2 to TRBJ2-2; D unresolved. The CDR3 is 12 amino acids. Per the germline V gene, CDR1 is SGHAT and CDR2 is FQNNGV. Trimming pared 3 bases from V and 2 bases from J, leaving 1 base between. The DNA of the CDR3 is TGTGCCAGCAGCTTTAACACCGGGGAGCTGTTTTTT. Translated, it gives CASSFNTGELFF.

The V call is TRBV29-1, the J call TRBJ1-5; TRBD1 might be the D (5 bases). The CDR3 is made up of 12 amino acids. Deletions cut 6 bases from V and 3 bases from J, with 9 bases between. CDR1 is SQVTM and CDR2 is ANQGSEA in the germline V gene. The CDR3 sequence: CSVGGINQPQHF. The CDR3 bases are TGCAGCGTGGGGGGTATCAATCAGCCCCAGCATTTT.

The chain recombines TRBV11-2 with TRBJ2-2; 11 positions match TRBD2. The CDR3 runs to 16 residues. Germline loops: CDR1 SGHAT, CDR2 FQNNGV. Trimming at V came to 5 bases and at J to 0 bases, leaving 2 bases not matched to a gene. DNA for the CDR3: TGTGCCAGCAGCCTACTAGCGGGGGCGAACACCGGGGAGCTGTTTTTT. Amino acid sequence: CASSLLAGANTGELFF. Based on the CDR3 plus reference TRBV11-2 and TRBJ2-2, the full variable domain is EAGVAQSPRYKIIEKRQSVAFWCNPISGHATLYWYQQILGQGPKLLIQFQNNGVVDDSQLPKDRFSAERLKGVDSTLKIQPAKLEDSAVYLCASSLLAGANTGELFFGEGSRLTVL.

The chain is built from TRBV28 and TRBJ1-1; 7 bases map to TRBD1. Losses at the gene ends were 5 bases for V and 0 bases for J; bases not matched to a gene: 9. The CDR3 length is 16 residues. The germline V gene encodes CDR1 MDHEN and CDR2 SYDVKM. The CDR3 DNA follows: TGTGCCAGCAGTGGAGGGGGCCTCATCATGAACACTGAAGCTTTCTTT. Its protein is CASSGGGLIMNTEAFF.

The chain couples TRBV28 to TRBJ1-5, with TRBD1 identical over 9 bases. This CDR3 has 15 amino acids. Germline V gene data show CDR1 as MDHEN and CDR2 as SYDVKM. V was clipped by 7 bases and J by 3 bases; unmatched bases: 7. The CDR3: CASTGTGRINQPQHF. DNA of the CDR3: TGTGCCAGCACCGGGACAGGGCGAATCAATCAGCCCCAGCATTTT.

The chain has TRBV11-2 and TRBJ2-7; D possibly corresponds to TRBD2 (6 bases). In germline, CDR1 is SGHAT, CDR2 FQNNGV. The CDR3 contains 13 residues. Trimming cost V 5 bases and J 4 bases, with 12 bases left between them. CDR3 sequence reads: CASSVARGYEQYF. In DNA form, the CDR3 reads TGTGCCAGCAGCGTCGCGCGGGGATACGAGCAGTACTTC.

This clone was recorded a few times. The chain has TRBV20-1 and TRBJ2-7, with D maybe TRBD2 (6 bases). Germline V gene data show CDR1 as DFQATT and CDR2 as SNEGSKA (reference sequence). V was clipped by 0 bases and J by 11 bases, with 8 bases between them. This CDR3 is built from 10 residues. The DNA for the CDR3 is TGCAGTGCTAGAGATCGGACTAAGTACTTC. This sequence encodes CSARDRTKYF.

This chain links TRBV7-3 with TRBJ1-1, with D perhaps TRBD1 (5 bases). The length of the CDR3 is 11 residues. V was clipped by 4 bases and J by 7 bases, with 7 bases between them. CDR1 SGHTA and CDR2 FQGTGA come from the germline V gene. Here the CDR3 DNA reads TGTGCCAGCAGCTCCGGGGGTGAAGCTTTCTTT. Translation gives CASSSGGEAFF.

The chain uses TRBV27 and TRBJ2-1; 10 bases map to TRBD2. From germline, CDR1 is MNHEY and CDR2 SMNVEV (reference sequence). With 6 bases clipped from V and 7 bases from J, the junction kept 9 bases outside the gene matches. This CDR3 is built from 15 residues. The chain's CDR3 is CASRASGRVANEQFF. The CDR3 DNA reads TGTGCCAGCAGAGCTAGCGGGAGAGTTGCGAATGAGCAGTTCTTC.

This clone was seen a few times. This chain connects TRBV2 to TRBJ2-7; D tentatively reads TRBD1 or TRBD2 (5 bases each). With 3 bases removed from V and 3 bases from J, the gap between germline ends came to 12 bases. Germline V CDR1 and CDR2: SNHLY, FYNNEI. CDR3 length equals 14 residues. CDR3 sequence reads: CASSDGVRDYEQYF. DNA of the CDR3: TGTGCCAGCAGTGACGGGGTCAGGGACTACGAGCAGTACTTC.